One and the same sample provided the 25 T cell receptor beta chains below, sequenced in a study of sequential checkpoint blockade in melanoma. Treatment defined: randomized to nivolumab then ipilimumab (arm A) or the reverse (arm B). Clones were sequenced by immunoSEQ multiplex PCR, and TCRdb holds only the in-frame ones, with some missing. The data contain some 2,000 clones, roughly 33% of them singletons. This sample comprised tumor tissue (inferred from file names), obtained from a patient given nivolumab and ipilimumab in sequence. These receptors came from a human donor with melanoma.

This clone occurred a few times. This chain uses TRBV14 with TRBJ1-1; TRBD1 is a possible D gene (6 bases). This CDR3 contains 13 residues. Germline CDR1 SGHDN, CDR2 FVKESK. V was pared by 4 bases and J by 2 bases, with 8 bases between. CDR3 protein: CASSRGGNTEAFF. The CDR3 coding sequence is TGTGCCAGCAGCCGTGGGGGCAACACTGAAGCTTTCTTT.

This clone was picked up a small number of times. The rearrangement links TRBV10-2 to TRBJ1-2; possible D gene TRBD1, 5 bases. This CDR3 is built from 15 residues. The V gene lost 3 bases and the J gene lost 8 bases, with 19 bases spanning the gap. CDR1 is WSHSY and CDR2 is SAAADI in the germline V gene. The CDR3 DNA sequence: TGCGCCAGCAGTGACCTCCAGGGAAGGGTTGGGGGCTACACCTTC. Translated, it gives CASSDLQGRVGGYTF.

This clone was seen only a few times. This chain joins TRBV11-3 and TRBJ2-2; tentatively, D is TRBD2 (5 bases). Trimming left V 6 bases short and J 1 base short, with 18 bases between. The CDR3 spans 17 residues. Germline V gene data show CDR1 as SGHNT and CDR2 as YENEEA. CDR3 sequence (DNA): TGTGCCAGCAGAGGAGGTTTTAAGTCAGGGAACACCGGGGAGCTGTTTTTT. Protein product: CASRGGFKSGNTGELFF.

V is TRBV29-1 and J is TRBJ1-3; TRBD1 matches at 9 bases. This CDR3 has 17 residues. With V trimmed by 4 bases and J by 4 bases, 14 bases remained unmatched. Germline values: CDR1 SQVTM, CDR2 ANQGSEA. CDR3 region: CSVGDRERVRPGNTIYF. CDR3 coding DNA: TGCAGCGTTGGGGACAGGGAGAGAGTTAGACCCGGAAACACCATATATTTT.

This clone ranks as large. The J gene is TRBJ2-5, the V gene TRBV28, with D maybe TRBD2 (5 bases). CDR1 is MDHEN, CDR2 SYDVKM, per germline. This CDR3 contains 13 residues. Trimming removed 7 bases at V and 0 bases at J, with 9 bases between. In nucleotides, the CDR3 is TGTGCCAGCAACGTGGGAGACCAAGAGACCCAGTACTTC. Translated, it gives CASNVGDQETQYF.

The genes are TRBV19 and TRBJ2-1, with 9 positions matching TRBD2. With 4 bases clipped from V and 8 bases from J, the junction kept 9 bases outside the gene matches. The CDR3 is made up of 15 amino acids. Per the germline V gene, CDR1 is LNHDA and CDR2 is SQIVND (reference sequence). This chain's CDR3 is CASSRREGGWYEQFF. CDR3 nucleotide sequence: TGTGCCAGTAGTAGGCGGGAGGGGGGATGGTATGAGCAGTTCTTC.

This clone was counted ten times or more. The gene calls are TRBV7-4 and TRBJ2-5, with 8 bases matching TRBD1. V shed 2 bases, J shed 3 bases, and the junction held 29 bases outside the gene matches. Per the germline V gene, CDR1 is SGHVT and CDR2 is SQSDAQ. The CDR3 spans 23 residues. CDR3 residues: CASSLFRFCRTQVRGQEKETQYF. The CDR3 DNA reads TGTGCCAGCAGCTTATTCCGTTTTTGCCGAACTCAGGTACGGGGACAGGAGAAAGAGACCCAGTACTTC.

The CDR3 here is CASSSGGRAEAFF. The CDR3, as DNA: TGTGCCAGCAGCTCGGGGGGAAGAGCTGAAGCTTTCTTT. This sequence joins TRBV28 and TRBJ1-1, with a possible D match to TRBD1 (5 bases). CDR1 and CDR2 from the germline V gene are MDHEN and SYDVKM. This CDR3 contains 13 residues. The germline V and J ends were trimmed by 6 bases and 6 bases, with 14 bases remaining between them.

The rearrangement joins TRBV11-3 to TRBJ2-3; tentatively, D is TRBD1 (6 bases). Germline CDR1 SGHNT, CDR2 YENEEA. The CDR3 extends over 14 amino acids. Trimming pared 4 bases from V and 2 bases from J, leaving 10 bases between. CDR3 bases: TGTGCCAGCAGCTCCGGACAGCTCACAGATACGCAGTATTTT. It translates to CASSSGQLTDTQYF.

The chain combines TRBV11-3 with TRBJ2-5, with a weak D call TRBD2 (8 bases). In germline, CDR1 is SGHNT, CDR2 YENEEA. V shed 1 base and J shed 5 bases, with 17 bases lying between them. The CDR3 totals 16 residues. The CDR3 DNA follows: TGTGCCAGCAGCTTAGTGACGGGAGGGGGCCAGGAGACCCAGTACTTC. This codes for CASSLVTGGGQETQYF.

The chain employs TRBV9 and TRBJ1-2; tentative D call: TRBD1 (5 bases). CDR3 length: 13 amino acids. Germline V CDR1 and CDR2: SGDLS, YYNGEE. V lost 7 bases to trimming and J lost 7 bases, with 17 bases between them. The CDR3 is CASGDLPRFGYTF. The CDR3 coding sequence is TGTGCCAGCGGGGACCTACCACGGTTTGGCTACACCTTC. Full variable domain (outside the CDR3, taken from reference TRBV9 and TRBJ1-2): DSGVTQTPKHLITATGQRVTLRCSPRSGDLSVYWYQQSLDQGLQFLIQYYNGEERAKGNILERFSAQQFPDLHSELNLSSLELGDSALYFCASGDLPRFGYTFGSGTRLTVV.

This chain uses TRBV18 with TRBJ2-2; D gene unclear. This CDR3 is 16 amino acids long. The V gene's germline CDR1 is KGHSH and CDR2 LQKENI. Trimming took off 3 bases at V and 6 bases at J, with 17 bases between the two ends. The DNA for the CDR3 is TGTGCCAGCTCACCCTCTGGATTTACGCGGCCCGGGGAGCTGTTTTTT. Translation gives CASSPSGFTRPGELFF. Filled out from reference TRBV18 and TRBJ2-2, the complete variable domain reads NAGVMQNPRHLVRRRGQEARLRCSPMKGHSHVYWYRQLPEEGLKFMVYLQKENIIDESGMPKERFSAEFPKEGPSILRIQQVVRGDSAAYFCASSPSGFTRPGELFFGEGSRLTVL.

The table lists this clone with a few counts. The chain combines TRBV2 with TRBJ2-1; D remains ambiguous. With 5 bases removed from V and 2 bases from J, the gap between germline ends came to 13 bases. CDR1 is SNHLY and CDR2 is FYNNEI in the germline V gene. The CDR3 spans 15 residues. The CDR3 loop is CASSPDPRTYNEQFF. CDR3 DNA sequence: TGTGCCAGCAGTCCCGACCCCCGAACCTACAATGAGCAGTTCTTC.

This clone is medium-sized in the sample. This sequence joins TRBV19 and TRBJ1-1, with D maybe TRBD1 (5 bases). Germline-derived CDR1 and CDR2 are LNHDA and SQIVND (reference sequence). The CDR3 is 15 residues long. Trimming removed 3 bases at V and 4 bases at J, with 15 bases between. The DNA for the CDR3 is TGTGCCAGTAGTATTGTATACGGGGGGGGCACTGAAGCTTTCTTT. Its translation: CASSIVYGGGTEAFF.

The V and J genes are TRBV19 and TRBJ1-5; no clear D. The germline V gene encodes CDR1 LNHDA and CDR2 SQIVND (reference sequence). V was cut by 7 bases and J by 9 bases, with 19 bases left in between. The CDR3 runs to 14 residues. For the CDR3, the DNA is TGTGCCAGTACCCCCCGAGGAATGGAGCGGCCCCAGCATTTT. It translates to CASTPRGMERPQHF.

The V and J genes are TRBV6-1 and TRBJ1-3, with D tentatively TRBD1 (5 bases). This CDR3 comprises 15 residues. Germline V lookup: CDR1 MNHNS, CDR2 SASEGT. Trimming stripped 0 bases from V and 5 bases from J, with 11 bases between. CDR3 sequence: CASSEARRGRNTIYF. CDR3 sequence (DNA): TGTGCCAGCAGTGAAGCGCGGCGGGGACGAAACACCATATATTTT.

CDR3 in amino acids: CASSLWASLSEQYF. The CDR3, as DNA: TGTGCCAGCAGTTTATGGGCCAGCCTAAGCGAGCAGTACTTC. J is TRBJ2-7 and V is TRBV28; D gene uncertain. There are 14 residues in the CDR3. Germline assignment: CDR1 MDHEN and CDR2 SYDVKM. Trimming left V 0 bases short and J 6 bases short, with 12 bases between.

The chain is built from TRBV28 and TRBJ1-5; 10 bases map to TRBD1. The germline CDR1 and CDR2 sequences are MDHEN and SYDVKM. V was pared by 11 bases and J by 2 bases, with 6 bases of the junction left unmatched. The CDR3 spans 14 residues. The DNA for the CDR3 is TGTGCCCACAAGGGACAGGGGCGCAATCAGCCCCAGCATTTT. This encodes CAHKGQGRNQPQHF.

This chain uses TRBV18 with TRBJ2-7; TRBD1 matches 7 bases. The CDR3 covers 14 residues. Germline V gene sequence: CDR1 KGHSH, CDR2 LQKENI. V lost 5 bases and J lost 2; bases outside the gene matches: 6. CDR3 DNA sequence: TGTGCCAGCTCAGTGACAGGGCGCGCCTACGAGCAGTACTTC. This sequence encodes CASSVTGRAYEQYF.

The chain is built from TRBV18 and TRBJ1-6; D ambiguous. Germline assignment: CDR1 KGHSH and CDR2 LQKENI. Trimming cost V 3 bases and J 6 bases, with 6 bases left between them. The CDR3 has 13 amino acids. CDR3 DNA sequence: TGTGCCAGCTCACCGGGCCTTAATTCACCCCTCCACTTT. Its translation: CASSPGLNSPLHF.

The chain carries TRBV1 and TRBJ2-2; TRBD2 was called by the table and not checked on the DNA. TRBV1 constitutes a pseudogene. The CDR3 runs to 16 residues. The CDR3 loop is CASSPTSGERTGELFF. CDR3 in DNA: TGCGCCAGCAGCCCTACTAGCGGGGAGAGGACCGGGGAGCTGTTTTTT.

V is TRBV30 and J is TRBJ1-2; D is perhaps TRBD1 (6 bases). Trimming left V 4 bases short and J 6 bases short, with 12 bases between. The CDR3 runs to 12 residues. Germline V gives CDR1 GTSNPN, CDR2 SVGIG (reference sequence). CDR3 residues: CAWIQGRDGYTF. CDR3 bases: TGTGCCTGGATCCAGGGGCGGGATGGCTACACCTTC.

In DNA form, the CDR3 reads TGTGCCAGCAGGGAGGCTCGAGGAAACACTGAAGCTTTCTTT. This gives the protein CASREARGNTEAFF. The V gene is TRBV25-1, the J gene TRBJ1-1; unclear D gene. Trimming took 6 bases from V and 2 from J, leaving 13 bases between them. The CDR3 sequence is 14 residues long. The germline CDR1 and CDR2 sequences are MGHDK and SYGVNS.

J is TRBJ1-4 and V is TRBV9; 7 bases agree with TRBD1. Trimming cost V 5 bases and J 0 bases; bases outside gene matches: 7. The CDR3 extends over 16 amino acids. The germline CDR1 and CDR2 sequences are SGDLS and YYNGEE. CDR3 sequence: CASRATGSSTNEKLFF. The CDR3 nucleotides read TGTGCCAGCAGGGCGACAGGGAGTTCAACTAATGAAAAACTGTTTTTT.

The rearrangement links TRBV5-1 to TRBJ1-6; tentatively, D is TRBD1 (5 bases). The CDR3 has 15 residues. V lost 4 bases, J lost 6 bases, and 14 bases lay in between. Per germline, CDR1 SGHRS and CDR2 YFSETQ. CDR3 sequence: CASSPEGPPNSPLHF. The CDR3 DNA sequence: TGCGCCAGCAGCCCCGAGGGGCCCCCTAATTCACCCCTCCACTTT.